The sequence of this TCR beta chain was determined in a study of T cell clonotyping in hematopoietic cell transplantation. Overall study findings and caveats: After transplant, recipient diversity fell while pathologically expanded clonotypes grew through day 180.

Sequencing used immunoSEQ multiplex PCR; TCRdb keeps in-frame clones, though not all of them. The sample shows fewer than 9,500 clones, roughly 93% of them seen only once. Recipient blood drawn about 28 days pretransplant and days 30, 100, 180 after. Deletions cut 6 bases from V and 7 bases from J, with 15 bases between. The CDR3 has 13 amino acids. Germline V gene lookup returns CDR1 SNHLY and CDR2 FYNNEI. A word on this clone: Its antigen is unknown.

This clonotype was obtained from a male patient in his fifties who had an allogeneic stem cell transplant from a related donor, so T cells may come from the graft donor. Some clones in this sample may be carry-over from other donors' samples. The chain combines TRBV2 with TRBJ1-2, with D tentatively TRBD1 (6 bases). The source material was PBMCs, sampled 100 days after allogeneic stem cell transplant. This CDR3 is CASSVTTGPGYTF. The CDR3 nucleotides read TGTGCCAGCAGCGTTACTACAGGGCCTGGCTACACCTTC.